The next 13 T cell receptor beta chains were all read from a single sample in a study of regulatory T cells in long-lasting Graves disease. Time point: persistent/refractory GD, antithyroid drugs over 5 years with positive TRAb. From PBMCs, RNA was extracted and then used to make the TCR library. Library construction for TCR beta used iRepertoire HTBI primers and Arm-PCR of CDR3 regions. TCRdb re-analysed the multiplex PCR reads in MiXCR, keeping a single row per CDR3 protein. There are about 290,000 distinct CDR3 sequences in the sample; around 21% occur only once, and about 61% lies in the top ten. Sequencing was performed on peripheral blood mononuclear cells (PBMCs), taken when the disease was refractory, from a patient treated with antithyroid drugs. These receptors came from a female donor with Graves disease.

This clonotype occurred many times. V gene TRBV20-1 combines with J gene TRBJ2-5; 11 bases map to TRBD2. Per germline, CDR1 DFQATT and CDR2 SNEGSKA (reference sequence). This CDR3 spans 15 amino acids. Germline trimming cut 4 bases from V and 2 bases from J; bases unmatched to any gene: 6. The CDR3 DNA follows: TGCAGTGCTACCGGGACTAGCGGATATCAAGAGACCCAGTACTTC. It is translated as CSATGTSGYQETQYF.

This clonotype has more than one count but fewer than ten. The rearrangement joins TRBV19 to TRBJ1-1; no reliable D call. Looked up from germline, CDR1 is LNHDA and CDR2 is SQIVND (reference sequence). V lost 4 bases, J lost 0 bases, and 9 bases lay in between. CDR3 length equals 14 residues. The CDR3 loop is CASSNPSMNTEAFF. The CDR3 DNA reads as TGTGCCAGTAGTAACCCATCTATGAACACTGAAGCTTTCTTT.

This clonotype was detected only a few times. CDR3 in DNA: TGTGCCAGCAGCGTAGAGACGGGACGGCGATACGAGCAGTACTTC. It specifies CASSVETGRRYEQYF. The J gene is TRBJ2-7, the V gene TRBV5-6, with D possibly being TRBD1 or TRBD2 (5 bases each). Trimming cost V 4 bases and J 4 bases, with 18 bases left between them. There are 15 residues in the CDR3. From germline, CDR1 is SGHDT and CDR2 YYEEEE.

This clonotype was seen a few times. V and J are TRBV5-6 and TRBJ2-7; 9 positions agree with TRBD1. Trimming removed 0 bases from V and 4 bases from J; junction bases left unmatched: 11. CDR1 and CDR2 from the germline V gene are SGHDT and YYEEEE. CDR3 size: 17 residues. CDR3 in DNA: TGTGCCAGCAGCTTGGTGGGCGAGACAGGGGGTTTGTACGAGCAGTACTTC. This codes for CASSLVGETGGLYEQYF. Looking up the rest from reference TRBV5-6 and TRBJ2-7 gives the full variable domain: DAGVTQSPTHLIKTRGQQVTLRCSPKSGHDTVSWYQQALGQGPQFIFQYYEEEERQRGNFPDRFSGHQFPNYSSELNVNALLLGDSALYLCASSLVGETGGLYEQYFGPGTRLTVT.

This clonotype has just a few counts. The chain joins TRBV12-3 or TRBV12-4 to TRBJ2-5; 8 nucleotides line up with TRBD1. The CDR3 is 14 amino acids. J was trimmed by 5 bases and V by 3 bases; bases with no gene match: 5. The CDR3 spells CASSFADREETQYF. CDR3 bases: TGTGCCAGCAGTTTCGCGGACAGGGAGGAGACCCAGTACTTC.

The V gene is TRBV19, the J gene TRBJ1-5, with 10 bases that match TRBD1. CDR3 size: 15 residues. In germline, CDR1 is LNHDA, CDR2 SQIVND (reference sequence). The V segment lost 4 bases and the J segment 6 bases; nucleotides outside the gene matches: 6. For the CDR3, the DNA is TGTGCCAGTAGTAAACCCGACAGGGGGCCTCAGCCCCAGCATTTT. It is translated as CASSKPDRGPQPQHF.

This clonotype was counted many times. The chain employs TRBV12-3 or TRBV12-4 and TRBJ2-5; D remains unclear. The ends were cut back, 3 bases at V and 1 base at J, with 6 bases in the middle. The CDR3 runs to 13 residues. CDR3 amino acids: CASSLVLQETQYF. The DNA of the CDR3 is TGTGCCAGCAGTTTGGTCCTCCAAGAGACCCAGTACTTC.

J is TRBJ2-7 and V is TRBV29-1; the D gene could be TRBD1 or TRBD2 (5 bases each). Germline V gene lookup returns CDR1 SQVTM and CDR2 ANQGSEA. The length of the CDR3 is 12 residues. V lost 3 bases and J lost 3, with 9 bases in between. DNA of the CDR3: TGCAGCGTTGAGGGGGACGGCTACGAGCAGTACTTC. Its protein product is CSVEGDGYEQYF.

This clonotype came up many times. The chain couples TRBV30 to TRBJ1-5, with D possibly being TRBD1 (5 bases). The CDR3 length is 13 residues. Looked up from germline, CDR1 is GTSNPN and CDR2 is SVGIG (reference sequence). Trimming took 5 bases from V and 7 from J, leaving 15 bases between them. Here the CDR3 DNA reads TGTGCCTGGGGGGACGCAGGGAACCAGCCCCAGCATTTT. This gives the protein CAWGDAGNQPQHF.

This clonotype appeared a few times. The chain employs TRBV7-8 and TRBJ1-1, with D possibly matching TRBD1 (6 bases). CDR1 SGHVS and CDR2 FQNEAQ come from the germline V gene. The V end was cut by 5 bases, the J end by 0 bases, with 16 bases between. The CDR3 covers 16 residues. CDR3 region: CASSPTPGDLNTEAFF. The CDR3 DNA is TGTGCCAGCAGCCCTACCCCAGGGGATCTGAACACTGAAGCTTTCTTT.

This clonotype has a handful of counts. The DNA for the CDR3 is TGTGCCAGACCAAGGGTAGGAGTCCCTGAAGCTTTCTTT. As protein: CARPRVGVPEAFF. The chain links TRBV6-1 to TRBJ1-1, with no clear D. This CDR3 has 13 amino acids. The germline gives CDR1 MNHNS, CDR2 SASEGT. Trimming took 9 bases from V and 6 from J, leaving 17 bases between them.

This clonotype was seen a few times. This sequence joins TRBV7-2 and TRBJ1-6, with D unclear. CDR1 and CDR2 from the germline V gene are SGHTA and FQGNSA. V was clipped by 5 bases and J by 4 bases, with 18 bases between them. The CDR3 length is 17 residues. CDR3: CASSGEGSLPYNSPLHF. The CDR3 DNA is TGTGCCAGCAGCGGGGAAGGGAGCCTACCTTATAATTCACCCCTCCACTTT.

This clonotype was counted many times. The V and J genes are TRBV6-1 and TRBJ1-1; D remains ambiguous. The V end was cut by 3 bases, the J end by 6 bases, with 14 bases between. From germline, CDR1 is MNHNS and CDR2 SASEGT. This CDR3 contains 14 residues. The CDR3 loop is CASSDPGNRAEAFF. The CDR3 DNA reads as TGTGCCAGCAGTGACCCCGGGAACCGAGCTGAAGCTTTCTTT.